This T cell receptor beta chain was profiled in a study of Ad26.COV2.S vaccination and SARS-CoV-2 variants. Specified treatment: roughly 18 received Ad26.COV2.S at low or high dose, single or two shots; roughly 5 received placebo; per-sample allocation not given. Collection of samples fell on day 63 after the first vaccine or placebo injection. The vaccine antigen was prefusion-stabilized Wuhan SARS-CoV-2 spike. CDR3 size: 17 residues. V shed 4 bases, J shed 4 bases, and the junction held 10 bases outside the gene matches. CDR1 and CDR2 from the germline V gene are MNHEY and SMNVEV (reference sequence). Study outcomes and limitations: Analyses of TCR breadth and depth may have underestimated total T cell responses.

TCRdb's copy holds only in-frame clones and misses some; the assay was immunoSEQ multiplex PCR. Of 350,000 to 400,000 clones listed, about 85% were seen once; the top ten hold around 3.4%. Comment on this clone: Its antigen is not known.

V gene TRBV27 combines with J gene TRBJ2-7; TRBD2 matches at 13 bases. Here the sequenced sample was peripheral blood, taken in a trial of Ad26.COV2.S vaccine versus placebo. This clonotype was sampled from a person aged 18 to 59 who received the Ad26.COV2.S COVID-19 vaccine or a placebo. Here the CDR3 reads CASSSSFGTSGVYEQYF. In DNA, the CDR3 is TGTGCCAGCAGTTCCTCCTTTGGGACTAGCGGGGTATACGAGCAGTACTTC.